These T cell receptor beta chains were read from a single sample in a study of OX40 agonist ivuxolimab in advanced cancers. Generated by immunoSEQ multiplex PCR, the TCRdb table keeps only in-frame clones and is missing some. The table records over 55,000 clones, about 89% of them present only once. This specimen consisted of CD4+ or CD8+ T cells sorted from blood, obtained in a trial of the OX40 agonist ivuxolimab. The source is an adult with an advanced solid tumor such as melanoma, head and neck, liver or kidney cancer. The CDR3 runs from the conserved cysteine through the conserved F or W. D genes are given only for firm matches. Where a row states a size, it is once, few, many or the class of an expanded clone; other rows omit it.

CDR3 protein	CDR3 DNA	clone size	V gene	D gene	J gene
CASSGGQNTGELFF	TGTGCCAGCAGCGGGGGGCAGAACACCGGGGAGCTGTTTTTT	NA	TRBV5-5	NA	TRBJ2-2
CASSPPGQSTDTQYF	TGTGCCAGCAGCCCTCCGGGACAGAGCACAGATACGCAGTATTTT	NA	TRBV11-1	TRBD1	TRBJ2-3
CASSPSGREQYF	TGTGCCAGCAGCCCTAGCGGGCGTGAGCAGTACTTC	NA	TRBV27	TRBD2	TRBJ2-7
CASSLGTSGLERITYEQYF	TGTGCCAGCAGTTTAGGGACTAGCGGTCTTGAGAGGATCACCTACGAGCAGTACTTC	NA	TRBV27	TRBD2	TRBJ2-7
CASSEMRTSASYEQYF	TGTGCCAGCAGTGAAATGCGGACTAGCGCCTCCTACGAGCAGTACTTC	NA	TRBV2	TRBD2	TRBJ2-7
CASSPGGVETQYF	TGCGCCAGCAGCCCGGGTGGGGTGGAGACCCAGTACTTC	NA	TRBV5-1	NA	TRBJ2-5
CASSILLADTYEQYF	TGTGCCAGTAGTATCCTACTAGCGGACACCTACGAGCAGTACTTC	NA	TRBV19	TRBD2	TRBJ2-7
CASSTGTGDYEQYF	TGCGCCAGCAGCACCGGGACAGGAGACTACGAGCAGTACTTC	NA	TRBV5-1	TRBD1	TRBJ2-7
CASSEGDSNSNEQFF	TGTGCCAGCAGCGAAGGGGACAGCAATTCCAATGAGCAGTTCTTC	NA	TRBV7-6	TRBD1	TRBJ2-1
CASSLWRGGNQPQHF	TGTGCCAGCAGTTTATGGAGGGGGGGCAATCAGCCCCAGCATTTT	NA	TRBV28	NA	TRBJ1-5
CATSRIDSEAFF	TGTGCCACCAGCAGAATAGACAGTGAAGCTTTCTTT	once	TRBV15	NA	TRBJ1-1
CASSVGGAYEQYF	TGTGCCAGCAGTGTCGGTGGGGCCTACGAGCAGTACTTC	NA	TRBV6-1	NA	TRBJ2-7
CASSIAGGLSYEQYF	TGTGCCAGTAGTATAGCGGGAGGTCTCTCCTACGAGCAGTACTTC	NA	TRBV19	TRBD2	TRBJ2-7
CASSQVSEETQYF	TGTGCCAGCAGCCAAGTCAGTGAAGAGACCCAGTACTTC	NA	TRBV4-2	NA	TRBJ2-5
CASTARGGRAYEQYF	TGTGCCAGCACGGCTCGGGGAGGGCGAGCCTACGAGCAGTACTTC	NA	TRBV28	TRBD2	TRBJ2-7
CASKPSSNQPQHF	TGTGCCAGCAAACCGAGTAGCAATCAGCCCCAGCATTTT	NA	TRBV27	NA	TRBJ1-5
CACPTSGSDTQYF	TGTGCCTGCCCGACAAGCGGGAGTGATACGCAGTATTTT	NA	TRBV30	TRBD2	TRBJ2-3
CASSLASIMGNEQFF	TGTGCCAGCAGTTTAGCTAGCATAATGGGGAATGAGCAGTTCTTC	NA	TRBV27	NA	TRBJ2-1
CASSIFAGDSYEQYF	TGTGCCAGTAGTATATTCGCGGGAGACTCCTACGAGCAGTACTTC	NA	TRBV19	TRBD2	TRBJ2-7
CASSPGTSFYNEQFF	TGTGCCAGTAGTCCCGGGACTAGCTTCTACAATGAGCAGTTCTTC	NA	TRBV19	TRBD2	TRBJ2-1
CASSPSINYGYTF	TGTGCCAGCAGCCCTTCGATCAACTATGGCTACACCTTC	NA	TRBV9	NA	TRBJ1-2
CASSSSTLSYNEQFF	TGTGCCAGCAGCTCCTCGACCCTGTCCTACAATGAGCAGTTCTTC	NA	TRBV11-2	NA	TRBJ2-1
CASSYNRDSETDTQYF	TGTGCCAGCAGCTACAATCGGGACTCCGAAACAGATACGCAGTATTTT	few	TRBV11-3	NA	TRBJ2-3
CASSLGHQNTEAFF	TGTGCCAGCAGCCTCGGACACCAGAACACTGAAGCTTTCTTT	NA	TRBV7-9	NA	TRBJ1-1
CASSPSNTEAFF	TGTGCCAGCTCACCATCGAACACTGAAGCTTTCTTT	NA	TRBV18	NA	TRBJ1-1
CASSFPPSYEQYF	TGTGCCAGCAGTTTCCCCCCCAGCTACGAGCAGTACTTC	NA	TRBV28	NA	TRBJ2-7
CASSPEGGPGFITYGYTF	TGCGCCAGCAGCCCAGAGGGCGGTCCAGGGTTTATTACCTATGGCTACACCTTC	NA	TRBV4-3	NA	TRBJ1-2
CASSNLRLLGRVQETQYF	TGTGCCAGCAGCAACCTCCGACTACTCGGGAGGGTTCAAGAGACCCAGTACTTC	once	TRBV21-1	NA	TRBJ2-5
CASSALAGEGEQFF	TGTGCCAGCAGTGCACTAGCGGGAGAGGGCGAGCAGTTCTTC	NA	TRBV6-5	TRBD2	TRBJ2-1
CASSQDFSSANEQFF	TGTGCCAGCAGCCAAGATTTCTCTAGCGCCAATGAGCAGTTCTTC	NA	TRBV4-2	NA	TRBJ2-1
CASSLGGLAAF	TGTGCCAGCAGCTTAGGAGGACTAGCGGCGTTC	NA	TRBV7-9	TRBD2	TRBJ2-7
CASSVEGDTEAFF	TGTGCCAGCAGCGTGGAGGGGGACACTGAAGCTTTCTTT	NA	TRBV9	NA	TRBJ1-1
CASSPRLAVADTQYF	TGTGCCAGCAGCCCTCGACTAGCAGTAGCAGATACGCAGTATTTT	once	TRBV4-2	TRBD2	TRBJ2-3
CASSSRDPRGGELFF	TGTGCCAGCAGTTCCCGGGACCCCAGGGGTGGGGAGCTGTTTTTT	NA	TRBV7-9	NA	TRBJ2-2
CAWSVIEGLGEKLFF	TGTGCCTGGAGTGTAATCGAGGGACTCGGAGAAAAACTGTTTTTT	NA	TRBV30	NA	TRBJ1-4
CASSLTVSPSNTGELFF	TGCGCCAGCAGCCTGACAGTGTCCCCCTCGAACACCGGGGAGCTGTTTTTT	NA	TRBV4-3	NA	TRBJ2-2
CASSLGSGSTDTQYF	TGTGCCAGCAGCTTAGGGAGCGGGAGCACAGATACGCAGTATTTT	NA	TRBV11-2	NA	TRBJ2-3
CASSPYGDTQYF	TGTGCCAGCTCACCTTACGGAGATACGCAGTATTTT	NA	TRBV18	NA	TRBJ2-3
CASTTGIGNTIYF	TGTGCCAGCACAACAGGGATCGGAAACACCATATATTTT	few	TRBV27	NA	TRBJ1-3
CASSQSVTANGELFF	TGCGCCAGCAGCCAAAGTGTGACAGCGAACGGGGAGCTGTTTTTT	NA	TRBV4-1	NA	TRBJ2-2
CASSVFGLDDTQYF	TGTGCCAGCAGCGTATTCGGTCTCGACGATACGCAGTATTTT	once	TRBV9	NA	TRBJ2-3
CASSFRPGARETQYF	TGTGCCAGCAGCTTTAGGCCAGGGGCGCGGGAGACCCAGTACTTC	NA	TRBV11-2	NA	TRBJ2-5